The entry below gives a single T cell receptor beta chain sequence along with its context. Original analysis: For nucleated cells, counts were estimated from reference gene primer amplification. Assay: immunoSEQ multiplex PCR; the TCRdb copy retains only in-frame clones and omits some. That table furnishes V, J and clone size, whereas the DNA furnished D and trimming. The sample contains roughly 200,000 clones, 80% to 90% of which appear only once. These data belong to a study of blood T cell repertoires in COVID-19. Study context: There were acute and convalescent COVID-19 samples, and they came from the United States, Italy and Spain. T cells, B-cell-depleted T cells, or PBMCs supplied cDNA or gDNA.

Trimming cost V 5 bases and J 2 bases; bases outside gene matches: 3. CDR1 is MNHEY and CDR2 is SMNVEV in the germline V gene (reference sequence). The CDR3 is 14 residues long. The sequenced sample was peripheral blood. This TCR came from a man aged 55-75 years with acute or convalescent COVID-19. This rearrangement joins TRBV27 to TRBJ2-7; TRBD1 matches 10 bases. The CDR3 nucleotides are TGTGCCAGCAGTCGGACAGGGGGGGCCTACGAGCAGTACTTC. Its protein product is CASSRTGGAYEQYF.